Presented here are 2 T cell receptor beta chains from one specimen sequenced in a study of cytomegalovirus exposure and HLA in healthy donors. PCR primers comprised 60 Vbeta and 13 Jbeta primers. Measured with immunoSEQ multiplex PCR; TCRdb has only the in-frame clones, and not every one. This sample has around 120,000 clones; about 78% occur once, and the top ten carry roughly 8.2%. The material sequenced was PBMCs. Receptor source: a woman aged 35 to 49 in good health and CMV-seropositive.

This chain uses TRBV4-3 with TRBJ1-2; no reliable D call. Per germline, CDR1 LGHNA and CDR2 YSLEER. The CDR3 spans 16 residues. V was shortened by 0 bases and J by 8 bases, with 19 bases between the two germline ends. Here the CDR3 DNA reads TGCGCCAGCAGCCAAGATCGTGAGAAAAGAGTTGAGGGCTACACCTTC. This codes for CASSQDREKRVEGYTF.

This clone was seen a handful of times. The sample holds other DNA sequences that translate to the same CDR3. The chain joins TRBV11-3 to TRBJ2-1, with D possibly TRBD2 on 5 matching bases. CDR3 length: 14 residues. The germline gives CDR1 SGHNT, CDR2 YENEEA. Trimming removed 2 bases from V and 9 bases from J, with 14 bases in between. The CDR3 is CASSLSGGAAEQFF. CDR3 in DNA: TGTGCCAGCAGCTTATCAGGTGGAGCGGCTGAGCAGTTCTTC.